Shown below are 4 T cell receptor beta chains from a single sample sequenced in a study of cytomegalovirus exposure and HLA in healthy donors. The PCR contained 60 Vbeta and 13 Jbeta primers. Clones were sequenced by immunoSEQ multiplex PCR, and TCRdb holds only the in-frame ones, with some missing. Of more than 140,000 clones listed, around 73% are singletons. Sequencing was done on a sample of PBMCs. All receptors derive from a female donor in good health and CMV-seronegative.

The V call is TRBV11-2, the J call TRBJ2-7; TRBD2 is a possible D gene (6 bases). The V and J ends lost 3 bases and 4 bases respectively, with 19 bases between them. The CDR3 consists of 16 residues. Per the germline V gene, CDR1 is SGHAT and CDR2 is FQNNGV. CDR3 sequence reads: CASSLDGPDYCYEQYF. The CDR3 DNA is TGTGCCAGCAGCTTGGATGGCCCGGACTACTGTTACGAGCAGTACTTC.

The genes are TRBV10-3 and TRBJ1-3, with TRBD1 as a possible D gene (6 bases). Germline V gives CDR1 ENHRY, CDR2 SYGVKD. The CDR3 length is 15 residues. Trimming shortened V by 0 bases and J by 8 bases, and 14 bases separated the two germline ends. The CDR3 here is CAISESGRGEDTIYF. CDR3 DNA: TGTGCCATCAGTGAGTCGGGCAGGGGAGAGGACACCATATATTTT.

The chain is built from TRBV14 and TRBJ1-4, with 7 bases matching TRBD1. V was pared by 4 bases and J by 3 bases, with 8 bases of the junction left unmatched. This CDR3 region has 16 residues. Germline assignment: CDR1 SGHDN and CDR2 FVKESK. The CDR3 reads CASSPLDREPNEKLFF. The DNA of the CDR3 is TGTGCCAGCAGCCCGTTAGACAGGGAACCTAATGAAAAACTGTTTTTT.

The chain is built from TRBV9 and TRBJ2-5, with D unclear. V lost 4 bases and J lost 4, with 17 bases in between. CDR1 and CDR2 (germline): SGDLS, YYNGEE. The CDR3 extends over 15 amino acids. The CDR3 coding sequence is TGTGCCAGCAGCACTACGCCAGAAGCGTTAGAGACCCAGTACTTC. Translated, it gives CASSTTPEALETQYF.